Shown below are 3 T cell receptor beta chains from a single sample sequenced in a study of T cell responses to AZD1222 COVID-19 vaccine. Measured with immunoSEQ multiplex PCR; TCRdb has only the in-frame clones, and not every one. The sample carries 120,000 or so clones, around 89% recorded once. The material was peripheral blood, obtained on day 0 of MenACWY control vaccination. All receptors come from an adult in good health.

This clone was detected only once. This sequence joins TRBV6-5 and TRBJ1-2; the D is unclear. The CDR3 covers 13 residues. Germline lookup yields CDR1 MNHEY and CDR2 SVGAGI. V gave up 10 bases and J gave up 6 bases, with 18 bases separating them. The DNA for the CDR3 is TGTGCCACCAGAGCCTTCGAGGGCGATGGCTACACCTTC. Its translation is CATRAFEGDGYTF.

The chain is built from TRBV11-2 and TRBJ2-4; D is unresolved. Germline CDR1 SGHAT, CDR2 FQNNGV. Trimming took off 5 bases at V and 8 bases at J, with 10 bases between the two ends. The CDR3 covers 12 residues. As DNA, the CDR3 is TGTGCCAGCAGCCTCCTGTGGGACATTCAGTACTTC. Translation: CASSLLWDIQYF.

The V gene is TRBV5-4, the J gene TRBJ1-4, with D unresolved. The CDR3 has 15 amino acids. The V gene lost 3 bases and the J gene lost 7 bases, with 16 bases spanning the gap. Germline values: CDR1 SGHNT, CDR2 YYREEE (reference sequence). CDR3 in amino acids: CASSSKGSSPEKLFF. The CDR3 coding sequence is TGTGCCAGCAGCTCGAAAGGATCGTCCCCTGAAAAACTGTTTTTT.